The rows below give T cell receptor beta chains drawn from one sample of a study of cytomegalovirus exposure and HLA in healthy donors. Measured with immunoSEQ multiplex PCR; TCRdb has only the in-frame clones, and not every one. The table has about 400,000 clones, just over 85% seen once. Sequencing was done on a sample of PBMCs. The receptor set was obtained from a woman aged 18-29 years in good health and CMV-seronegative. Each CDR3 is given without its conserved first and last residue.

J,V,CDR3
TRBJ1-2,TRBV13,ASSLGGALMGYT
TRBJ2-5,TRBV28,ASSLVRGQETQY
TRBJ2-1,TRBV5-4,ASSLSVATSAYNEQF
TRBJ2-1,TRBV29-1,SVEGSGTLNEQF
TRBJ1-1,TRBV6-1,ASSDWLGGGNTEAF
TRBJ2-3,TRBV4-1,ASTERSGAPDTQY
TRBJ1-2,TRBV7-9,ASSMGHPYGYT
TRBJ2-3,TRBV2,ASLNRKNTDTQY
TRBJ2-5,TRBV9,ASSGTSGVYGTQY
TRBJ2-1,TRBV2,ATTWASNEQF
TRBJ2-2,TRBV6-5,ASRTDRGNTGELF
TRBJ2-2,TRBV14,ASSQAPHLRANTGELF
TRBJ2-7,TRBV11-2,ASSAQEGTEQY
TRBJ2-5,TRBV9,ASSLSSGQETQY
TRBJ1-2,TRBV29-1,SVNTGDYYGYT
TRBJ2-3,TRBV10-1,ASNSERDTDTQY
TRBJ2-1,TRBV2,ASIALMSQF
TRBJ1-3,TRBV7-9,ASSPVRQGGNTIY